This T cell receptor (beta chain) is drawn from a study of TIL therapy for anti-PD-1-resistant metastatic lung cancer. Study information: A few tumors were EGFR-mutant and two were ALK-rearranged. Study-level findings and limits: Patients were highly selected, enriched for treatment-naive, never-smoker and oncogene-addicted cases.

Sequencing used immunoSEQ v3. The method was immunoSEQ multiplex PCR; TCRdb's version includes in-frame clones alone and lacks a portion of them. The sample carries tens of thousands of clones, less than 75% recorded once. Concerning this clone itself: What it recognizes is unknown.

Time point denoted: pre-treatment sample, taken before nivolumab and TIL therapy. Tumor tissue came from excised metastases, mostly pleural nodules or supraclavicular lymph nodes. Patients were adults with stage 4 NSCLC. The V and J ends lost 6 bases and 4 bases, in that order; junction bases with no gene match: 10. Germline CDR1 reads SGHTA; CDR2 reads FQGNSA. The CDR3 has 16 residues. The source is a person aged 25 to 85 with non-small cell lung cancer. This sequence joins TRBV7-2 and TRBJ2-5, with 11 bases that match TRBD2. The sequences come from tumor tissue, collected at baseline. In DNA form, the CDR3 reads TGTGCCAGCAGGCCCGAGCTAGCGGGAGGTCTAGAGACCCAGTACTTC. It yields the protein CASRPELAGGLETQYF.